The clone carrying this T cell receptor beta chain was picked up a small number of times. The target antigen is unknown. A much more abundant neighbour one base away suggests this may be a read error. This entry belongs to a study of breast tumors, draining lymph nodes, adjacent tissues. Overall study findings and caveats: Tumors had less TCR diversity than lymph nodes, more than nontumor tissue. Data fit most tumor T cells coming from lymph node, expanding in tumor.

MiXCR, applied by TCRdb to the multiplex PCR reads, yields one record per CDR3 protein. Among roughly 70,000 distinct CDR3 sequences listed, 40% to 45% were seen once. The germline gives CDR1 MNHNS, CDR2 SASEGT. This CDR3 has 14 amino acids. V was clipped by 5 bases and J by 10 bases, with 15 bases between them. The sample comprised breast tumor tissue. The sequence was obtained from a female donor with breast cancer. Some clones in this sample may be carry-over from other donors' samples. V gene TRBV6-1 combines with J gene TRBJ1-6; D may be TRBD1 (5 bases). The CDR3 DNA is TGTGCCAGCAGTCAATGGCCAGGGCAGTCACCCCTCCACTTT. It yields the protein CASSQWPGQSPLHF.